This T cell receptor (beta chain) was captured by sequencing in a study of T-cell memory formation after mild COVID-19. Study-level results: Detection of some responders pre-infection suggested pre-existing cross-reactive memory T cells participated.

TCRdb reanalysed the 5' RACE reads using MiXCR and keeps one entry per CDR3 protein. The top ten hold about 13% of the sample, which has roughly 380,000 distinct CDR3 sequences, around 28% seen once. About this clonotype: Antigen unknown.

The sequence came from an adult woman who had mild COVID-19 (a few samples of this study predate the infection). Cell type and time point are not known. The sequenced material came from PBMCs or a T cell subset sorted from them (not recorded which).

As DNA, the CDR3 is TGCGCCAGCAGCCAGCAGGGGACTTTGAATGAGCAGTTCTTC. Translating it yields CASSQQGTLNEQFF. The chain links TRBV5-1 to TRBJ2-1; D is tentatively TRBD1 or TRBD2 (6 bases each). The CDR3 totals 14 residues. Trimming removed 4 bases at V and 7 bases at J, with 15 bases between. Looked up from germline, CDR1 is SGHRS and CDR2 is YFSETQ.